What follows is one T cell receptor (beta chain) and its context. Its recognized antigen is unknown. One base away there is no much larger clone; base qualities are not given. The data belong to a study of T cell repertoires in cytomegalovirus infection (dated by TCRdb to about 2019). Background for the entire study: The peptide stimulations were aimed at well-studied HLA-B-restricted epitopes as well as recently identified HLA-C-restricted CMV epitopes, whose presentation resists viral immunomodulation. Donor HLA type was relevant to the analysis, because carriage of CMV infection together with the matching HLA type was indicated by public TCR beta signatures.

The treatment or condition tag for this specimen amounts to: in vitro stimulation with specific CMV peptide epitopes to enrich CMV-specific T cells. Data came from an Illumina HiSeq 1500. TCRdb reworked the public reads: Q25 trimming with fastp, MiXCR clone assembly, productive beta chains retained. Records with the same CDR3 protein are collapsed into one entry carrying the most frequent genes and DNA. The table for this sample lists approximately 470,000 distinct CDR3 sequences; about 39% of them were counted only once. 35% to 50% of the sample lies in the top ten. Per the germline V gene, SNHLY is the CDR1 and FYNNEI is the CDR2. The CDR3 goes from the cysteine to the phenylalanine over 15 residues. Left in the record is the CDR3 DNA by itself, 45 bases read in frame from the first base. V and J are trimmed by 7 bases and 1 base, and the gene matches miss 6 bases of the junction. General study outcomes and caveats: In both this cohort and an independent roughly 360-donor cohort, the cumulative frequency of public TCR beta family members distinguished carriers of CMV infection plus the relevant HLA type. In the ex vivo response, HLA-C-restricted CMV-specific TCR beta clonotypes were dominant, and in two of eight donors the single most frequent clonotype came from this HLA-C-restricted group.

Specimen: cultured PBMCs, collected from culture after CMV antigen stimulation. The receptor chain draws on TRBV2 and TRBJ1-5, with TRBD1 matching 8 junction bases. This TCR was recovered from a human donor in good health (CMV status not recorded). Some clones in this sample may be carry-over from other donors' samples. The CDR3: CASKRDRGSNQPQHF. The base sequence is TGTGCCAGCAAACGTGACAGGGGAAGCAATCAGCCCCAGCATTTT.